The text below deals with one T cell receptor beta chain. Its antigen is undetermined. This entry comes from a study of vaccination and CD4 T cells after COVID-19. Cultured CD4+ T cell DNA underwent sequencing with the Oncomine TCR Beta short-read assay. TCRdb processed the PCR reads anew with MiXCR; each CDR3 protein has one entry. The profile covers some 21,000 distinct CDR3 sequences, with 60% appearing a single time and 13% taken by the ten largest. Treatment denoted: approximately 9-day PBMC culture with coronavirus spike peptide pools or control peptides (ViraFEST assay). Each of days 3 and 7 saw half the medium replaced by fresh IL-2 medium. There are 14 residues in the CDR3. The junction had 4 bases not matched to a gene; V was cut back by 4 bases and J by 6 bases. Germline CDR1 and CDR2: LGHDT and YNNKEL (reference sequence).

The receptor comes from a human donor who received a COVID-19 vaccine. Sequencing used CD4+ T cells from blood, cultured in vitro, obtained after SARS-CoV-2 vaccination. V is TRBV3-1 and J is TRBJ1-5; 9 nucleotides agree with TRBD1. The CDR3 spells CASSLGTGFQPQHF. In nucleotides, the CDR3 is TGTGCCAGCAGCCTCGGGACAGGGTTTCAGCCCCAGCATTTT.